This TCR beta chain was documented in a study of graft-versus-host responses after intestinal transplantation. Study-level results: High graft-versus-host to host-versus-graft T cell clonal ratios marked allografts of patients with graft-donor macrochimerism.

Profiled with immunoSEQ multiplex PCR; TCRdb holds only in-frame clones, not every one. This sample has about 97,000 clones, with about nine tenths found just once. The germline V gene has CDR1 MGHRA and CDR2 YSYEKL. CDR3 length: 15 amino acids. Trimming took off 3 bases at V and 1 base at J, with 12 bases between the two ends. A remark on this clone: No antigen is known for it.

Sequencing was performed on unstimulated CD4+ T cells sorted from spleen or lymph node cells, taken before transplant. This rearrangement joins TRBV4-1 to TRBJ1-2, with TRBD1 as a possible D gene (6 bases). The origin of this receptor is a human donor who was the organ donor for an intestinal transplant. This CDR3 is CASSHPDRINYGYTF. CDR3 nucleotides: TGCGCCAGCAGCCACCCGGACAGAATTAACTATGGCTACACCTTC.